The source of this T cell receptor beta chain is a study of OX40 agonist ivuxolimab in advanced cancers. The wider study: The treatment was a fully human IgG2 OX40 agonist, ivuxolimab.

Sequencing was performed with immunoSEQ multiplex PCR; in TCRdb, only in-frame clones are kept and a portion is missing. The sample records 95,000 to 100,000 clones, about four fifths being singletons. The germline V and J ends were trimmed by 2 bases and 2 bases, with 8 bases remaining between them. Germline CDR1 MNHEY, CDR2 SVGAGI. The CDR3 is 14 residues long. This sequence joins TRBV6-5 and TRBJ2-3; D remains unclear. The clonotype originates from an adult with an advanced solid tumor such as melanoma, head and neck, liver or kidney cancer. The source was CD4+ or CD8+ T cells sorted from blood, collected in a trial of the OX40 agonist ivuxolimab. For the CDR3, the DNA is TGTGCCAGCAGTTACGGGCTACCCACAGATACGCAGTATTTT. Amino acid sequence: CASSYGLPTDTQYF.